This T cell receptor beta chain was sequenced for a study of human T cells and chemical hapten exposure. Time point noted: patch test 2, 6 weeks after DPC sensitization. Treatment: therapeutic diphenylcyclopropenone sensitization with weekly scalp DPC. The table lists this clonotype with a few counts. TCRdb analysed the RACE reads with MiXCR anew, one entry per CDR3 protein. The sample has tens of thousands of distinct CDR3 sequences; about 6.6% are singletons. Between the trimmed V and J ends, which lost 1 base and 7 bases, there was a span of 11 bases. Germline V gives CDR1 SGHRS, CDR2 YFSETQ. The CDR3 length is 13 residues.

The sequence came from a woman in her twenties or thirties with alopecia areata. Some clones in this sample may be carry-over from other donors' samples. The input for sequencing was whole blood, taken in connection with sensitization to the hapten diphenylcyclopropenone (DPC). The chain carries TRBV5-1 and TRBJ1-1; D is unresolved. CDR3 bases: TGCGCCAGCAGCTTGATCCCCGGAGATGAAGCTTTCTTT. Its translation: CASSLIPGDEAFF.